This entry describes one T cell receptor (beta chain). Its antigen is currently unknown. This entry is derived from a study of CD8+ T cells in alopecia areata. For the study at large: Administration of oral tofacitinib to treated patients was at 5 to 10 mg twice daily. The share of scalp area affected provided the severity score for treated patients.

Once RNA had been extracted, it was reverse transcribed into cDNA to act as the sequencing template. The table came from immunoSEQ multiplex PCR; TCRdb's copy has only in-frame clones and leaves some out. This sample has 95,000 to 150,000 clones, with roughly 57% found just once. Study results and limitations: Significant decreases in scalp clonality and expanded CD8+ clones followed tofacitinib treatment.

Trimming removed 6 bases from V and 4 bases from J, with 7 bases in between. There are 11 residues in the CDR3. From germline, CDR1 is DFQATT and CDR2 SNEGSKA (reference sequence). Treatment meaning: oral pan-JAK inhibitor, 5-10 mg twice daily. This chain connects TRBV20-1 to TRBJ1-5; D ambiguous. Sequencing used CD4+ T cells sorted from blood, obtained at week 4, from a patient treated with tofacitinib. The origin of this receptor is a human donor with alopecia areata. CDR3 loop: CSASPNQPQHF. The DNA for the CDR3 is TGCAGTGCCTCACCGAATCAGCCCCAGCATTTT.